One and the same sample provided the 28 T cell receptor beta chains below, sequenced in a study of vaccination and CD4 T cells after COVID-19. Treatment meaning: roughly 10-day PBMC culture with coronavirus spike peptide pools or control peptides (ViraFEST assay). Their target antigens are unknown. Sequencing of the DNA from cultured CD4+ T cells was carried out with the Oncomine TCR Beta short-read assay. TCRdb reanalysed the PCR reads using MiXCR and keeps one entry per CDR3 protein. The repertoire holds roughly 4,800 distinct CDR3 sequences, around a fifth seen once, with about 21% in the top ten. The sample was CD4+ T cells from blood, cultured in vitro. These TCRs come from a human donor who had recovered from COVID-19.

By share of the sample, this clonotype is medium-sized. This rearrangement joins TRBV20-1 to TRBJ1-6; 8 bases line up with TRBD1. Germline V CDR1 and CDR2: DFQATT, SNEGSKA (reference sequence). The CDR3 length is 15 residues. The trim removed 1 base at V and 7 bases at J, leaving 6 bases unmatched. The CDR3 sequence: CSARGMDRENSPLHF. The CDR3 coding sequence is TGCAGTGCTAGAGGGATGGACAGGGAAAATTCACCCCTCCACTTT.

V usage is TRBV6-2 or TRBV6-3 and J usage is TRBJ1-3, with 7 nucleotides matching TRBD1. Germline V lookup: CDR1 MNHEY, CDR2 SVGEGT. V lost 6 bases to trimming and J lost 3 bases; unmatched junction nucleotides: 2. The CDR3 is 13 amino acids. The CDR3, as DNA: TGTGCCAGCAGAACAGGGGATGGAAACACCATATATTTT. It specifies CASRTGDGNTIYF.

This sequence joins TRBV11-2 and TRBJ1-3; 7 bases are shared with TRBD1. Trimming removed 11 bases from V and 4 bases from J; junction bases left unmatched: 11. CDR3 length equals 14 residues. Germline CDR1 SGHAT, CDR2 FQNNGV. The CDR3 region has the DNA TGTGCCGTGCTAGAGACAGGGTACGGAAACACCATATATTTT. Protein sequence: CAVLETGYGNTIYF.

The chain carries TRBV2 and TRBJ2-1, with a tentative D call TRBD2 (5 bases). Per the germline V gene, CDR1 is SNHLY and CDR2 is FYNNEI. Trimming pared 11 bases from V and 9 bases from J, leaving 11 bases between. This CDR3 spans 10 amino acids. The CDR3 sequence is CAEGLREQFF. The CDR3 region has the DNA TGTGCCGAGGGTTTGCGTGAGCAGTTCTTC.

This clonotype has only a few counts. The chain is built from TRBV7-9 and TRBJ2-7, with no clear D. This CDR3 has 12 residues. Per the germline V gene, CDR1 is SEHNR and CDR2 is FQNEAQ (reference sequence). V was shortened by 5 bases and J by 4 bases, with 9 bases between the two germline ends. The CDR3 DNA sequence: TGTGCCAGCAGCGATCGTCTTTACGAGCAGTACTTC. Encoded protein: CASSDRLYEQYF. Using reference TRBV7-9 and TRBJ2-7 for the parts outside the CDR3, the full variable domain is DTGVSQNPRHKITKRGQNVTFRCDPISEHNRLYWYRQTLGQGPEFLTYFQNEAQLEKSRLLSDRFSAERPKGSFSTLEIQRTEQGDSAMYLCASSDRLYEQYFGPGTRLTVT.

The chain recombines TRBV14 with TRBJ2-2; D is perhaps TRBD1 or TRBD2 (5 bases each). From germline, CDR1 is SGHDN and CDR2 FVKESK. The ends were cut back, 2 bases at V and 4 bases at J, with 14 bases in the middle. The CDR3 is made up of 16 amino acids. CDR3 amino acids: CASSQLPGRGTGELFF. For the CDR3, the DNA is TGTGCCAGCAGCCAACTTCCGGGACGGGGCACCGGGGAGCTGTTTTTT.

This clonotype was seen more than once but under ten times. The chain has TRBV12-3 or TRBV12-4 and TRBJ1-2; 10 bases align to TRBD1. The CDR3 extends over 14 amino acids. With 6 bases clipped from V and 5 bases from J, the junction kept 6 bases outside the gene matches. The CDR3 region is CASRDRDRGYGYTF. The CDR3 DNA reads as TGTGCCAGCAGGGACCGGGACAGGGGATATGGCTACACCTTC.

This clonotype was seen only a few times. This chain connects TRBV7-2 to TRBJ2-5; D is ambiguous. Looked up from germline, CDR1 is SGHTA and CDR2 is FQGNSA. The V end lost 3 bases, the J end lost 1 base, and 6 bases lay between the germline ends. This CDR3 is 13 amino acids long. The CDR3 sequence: CASSFSRQETQYF. In nucleotides, the CDR3 is TGTGCCAGCAGCTTTAGCCGCCAAGAGACCCAGTACTTC.

There are a few counts of this clonotype. The rearrangement links TRBV23-1 to TRBJ2-5; D gene unclear. TRBV23-1 is an open reading frame whose function is uncertain. CDR3 length: 16 residues. Trimming removed 6 bases at V and 0 bases at J, with 17 bases between. The CDR3, as DNA: TGCGCCAGCAGCCGCGATAGGTTAGCAAACCAAGAGACCCAGTACTTC. Encoded protein: CASSRDRLANQETQYF.

This chain connects TRBV6-1 to TRBJ1-1, with D possibly matching TRBD1 (6 bases). The CDR3 consists of 16 residues. Trimming removed 6 bases from V and 1 base from J, with 18 bases in between. Germline V CDR1 and CDR2: MNHNS, SASEGT. CDR3 sequence: CASRNSKGHQNTEAFF. DNA for the CDR3: TGTGCCAGCAGAAACAGCAAGGGACATCAGAACACTGAAGCTTTCTTT.

This clonotype is termed medium-sized. The chain recombines TRBV27 with TRBJ1-6; TRBD1 matches 7 bases. V lost 5 bases and J lost 7; bases outside the gene matches: 8. The CDR3 contains 15 residues. The V gene's germline CDR1 is MNHEY and CDR2 SMNVEV (reference sequence). CDR3 bases: TGTGCCAGCAGTCCCGTACAGGGGCGGAATTCACCCCTCCACTTT. It is translated as CASSPVQGRNSPLHF.

This clonotype came up a few times. The rearrangement links TRBV27 to TRBJ1-2; TRBD1 matches at 9 bases. J lost 8 bases, V lost 9 bases, and 10 bases had no gene match. The CDR3 sequence is 13 residues long. Germline V gene sequence: CDR1 MNHEY, CDR2 SMNVEV (reference sequence). CDR3 sequence: CARASGQGDGYTF. The CDR3 coding sequence is TGTGCCAGGGCCTCGGGACAGGGTGACGGCTACACCTTC.

In this sample, this clonotype is medium-sized. The genes are TRBV19 and TRBJ1-2, with 10 bases identical to TRBD1. This CDR3 has 17 amino acids. Germline V lookup: CDR1 LNHDA, CDR2 SQIVND (reference sequence). With 5 bases clipped from V and 1 base from J, the junction kept 10 bases outside the gene matches. CDR3 DNA sequence: TGTGCCAGTAGTCCCAAGGGGACAGGGGCCCTTAACTATGGCTACACCTTC. Protein: CASSPKGTGALNYGYTF.

As concerns this clonotype: This may stem from a read error, because a much larger clone lies one nucleotide away. The chain recombines TRBV2 with TRBJ1-2, with TRBD1 matching 8 bases. The CDR3 totals 14 residues. Germline CDR1 reads SNHLY; CDR2 reads FYNNEI. Trimming took 9 bases from V and 7 from J; bases not matched to a gene: 13. The CDR3 region has the DNA TGTGCCAGGGGCAGGGGGCGTCGGTTTGGTGGCTACACCTTC. This gives the protein CARGRGRRFGGYTF.

The table lists this clonotype with a few counts. V is TRBV7-9 and J is TRBJ2-2; D gene uncertain. The CDR3 totals 13 residues. Germline V CDR1 and CDR2: SEHNR, FQNEAQ (reference sequence). The V and J ends lost 5 bases and 3 bases respectively, with 7 bases between them. DNA for the CDR3: TGTGCCAGCAGCCCTGGGGACACCGGGGAGCTGTTTTTT. Its protein is CASSPGDTGELFF. The full variable domain, with the rest looked up from reference TRBV7-9 and TRBJ2-2, is DTGVSQNPRHKITKRGQNVTFRCDPISEHNRLYWYRQTLGQGPEFLTYFQNEAQLEKSRLLSDRFSAERPKGSFSTLEIQRTEQGDSAMYLCASSPGDTGELFFGEGSRLTVL.

By share, this clonotype ranks as medium-sized (0.01 to 0.1%). The chain links TRBV14 to TRBJ2-1, with 9 bases that match TRBD2. The germline CDR1 and CDR2 sequences are SGHDN and FVKESK. This CDR3 has 13 residues. After removal of 4 bases from V and 10 bases from J, the junction contained 5 bases not matched to a gene. The CDR3 coding sequence is TGTGCCAGCAGCCGGGGACTAGCCCGCGAGCAGTTCTTC. Translating gives CASSRGLAREQFF.

The V and J genes are TRBV29-1 and TRBJ1-6, with TRBD1 matching over 8 bases. The CDR3 extends over 12 amino acids. V shed 5 bases and J 7 bases; nucleotides not matched to a gene: 1. Germline values: CDR1 SQVTM, CDR2 ANQGSEA. The CDR3 loop reads CSVRQGNSPLHF. The DNA for the CDR3 is TGCAGCGTTAGACAGGGGAATTCACCCCTCCACTTT.

This chain joins TRBV3-1 and TRBJ1-2; no definite D call. Deletions cut 1 base from V and 2 bases from J, with 8 bases between. The CDR3 runs 14 residues. Germline V CDR1 and CDR2: LGHDT, YNNKEL (reference sequence). The CDR3 here is CASSQGLLNYGYTF. In DNA form, the CDR3 reads TGTGCCAGCAGCCAAGGACTCTTGAACTATGGCTACACCTTC.

This rearrangement joins TRBV6-1 to TRBJ1-2, with D possibly TRBD1 on 5 matching bases. The CDR3 is 13 residues long. V lost 6 bases and J lost 2, with 10 bases in between. Per the germline V gene, CDR1 is MNHNS and CDR2 is SASEGT. This CDR3 is CASSGDGNYGYTF. The CDR3 DNA sequence: TGTGCCAGCAGCGGGGACGGGAACTATGGCTACACCTTC.

By frequency in the sample, this clonotype is medium-sized. The chain joins TRBV7-9 to TRBJ1-2, with 8 bases identical to TRBD1. V gave up 1 base and J gave up 3 bases; unmatched junction bases: 7. The CDR3 contains 16 residues. Germline loops: CDR1 SEHNR, CDR2 FQNEAQ (reference sequence). CDR3 in DNA: TGTGCCAGCAGCTTAGATGGACAGGGTGGTTACTATGGCTACACCTTC. The encoded protein is CASSLDGQGGYYGYTF.

CDR3 DNA sequence: TGTGCCAGCAGCCCCCCGAGGGAGAGGGAGACCCAGTACTTC. Encoded protein: CASSPPRERETQYF. V gene TRBV7-9 combines with J gene TRBJ2-5; possibly TRBD2 for D (5 bases). The length of the CDR3 is 14 residues. V dropped 5 bases and J dropped 5 bases, with 15 bases sitting between them. The V gene's germline CDR1 is SEHNR and CDR2 FQNEAQ (reference sequence).

In this sample, this clonotype turned up a few times. The chain couples TRBV2 to TRBJ2-1, with D possibly matching TRBD1 (5 bases). Germline V gene lookup returns CDR1 SNHLY and CDR2 FYNNEI. The length of the CDR3 is 13 residues. Deletions cut 7 bases from V and 4 bases from J, with 11 bases between. The chain's CDR3 is CASKGRVYNEQFF. In DNA form, the CDR3 reads TGTGCCAGCAAGGGCAGGGTATACAATGAGCAGTTCTTC.

The chain links TRBV3-1 to TRBJ1-1; TRBD1 matches at 9 bases. The CDR3 contains 15 residues. The germline V gene has CDR1 LGHDT and CDR2 YNNKEL (reference sequence). Losses at the gene ends were 2 bases for V and 3 bases for J; bases not matched to a gene: 4. The CDR3 loop reads CASSQYRDRDTEAFF. The CDR3 DNA reads TGTGCCAGCAGCCAATACCGGGACAGGGACACTGAAGCTTTCTTT. Complete variable domain (other parts from reference TRBV3-1 and TRBJ1-1): DTAVSQTPKYLVTQMGNDKSIKCEQNLGHDTMYWYKQDSKKFLKIMFSYNNKELIINETVPNRFSPKSPDKAHLNLHINSLELGDSAVYFCASSQYRDRDTEAFFGQGTRLTVV.

This clonotype is deemed medium-sized. The genes are TRBV6-1 and TRBJ2-2; TRBD1 agrees at 8 bases. V was clipped by 6 bases and J by 1 base; unmatched bases: 1. From germline, CDR1 is MNHNS and CDR2 SASEGT. The CDR3 is 14 residues long. The CDR3 sequence is CASRQGGNTGELFF. CDR3 coding DNA: TGTGCCAGCAGACAGGGGGGGAACACCGGGGAGCTGTTTTTT.

This clonotype showed up just a few times. V usage is TRBV5-4 and J usage is TRBJ2-1, with 9 bases identical to TRBD2. V gave up 2 bases and J gave up 8 bases; unmatched junction bases: 8. The CDR3 spans 15 residues. Germline-derived CDR1 and CDR2 are SGHNT and YYREEE (reference sequence). The CDR3 here is CASSFGRGGVDEQFF. The CDR3 DNA reads as TGTGCCAGCAGCTTCGGGCGGGGGGGCGTCGATGAGCAGTTCTTC.

This clonotype came up a few times. The chain is built from TRBV30 and TRBJ1-6; TRBD1 might be the D (5 bases). The CDR3 is 13 residues long. The ends were cut back, 5 bases at V and 9 bases at J, with 14 bases in the middle. Germline-derived CDR1 and CDR2 are GTSNPN and SVGIG (reference sequence). CDR3: CAWGTGLSSPLHF. The CDR3 DNA sequence: TGTGCCTGGGGCACAGGTCTAAGTTCACCCCTCCACTTT.

This clonotype ranks as large (0.1 to 1%). The chain has TRBV15 and TRBJ1-2; D is unclear. V lost 3 bases and J lost 8, with 16 bases in between. Germline CDR1 is LNHNV and CDR2 is YYDKDF (reference sequence). The CDR3 contains 14 residues. CDR3 nucleotide sequence: TGTGCCACCAGCAGGGGAGAGGGAATAATGGGCTACACCTTC. Translation: CATSRGEGIMGYTF.

This clonotype qualifies as medium-sized. The V and J genes are TRBV20-1 and TRBJ2-1; D ambiguous. The germline CDR1 and CDR2 sequences are DFQATT and SNEGSKA (reference sequence). The CDR3 is made up of 11 amino acids. V shed 6 bases and J shed 6 bases, with 9 bases lying between them. CDR3 in DNA: TGCAGTGCGGAACGCGGCAATGAGCAGTTCTTC. It codes for CSAERGNEQFF.